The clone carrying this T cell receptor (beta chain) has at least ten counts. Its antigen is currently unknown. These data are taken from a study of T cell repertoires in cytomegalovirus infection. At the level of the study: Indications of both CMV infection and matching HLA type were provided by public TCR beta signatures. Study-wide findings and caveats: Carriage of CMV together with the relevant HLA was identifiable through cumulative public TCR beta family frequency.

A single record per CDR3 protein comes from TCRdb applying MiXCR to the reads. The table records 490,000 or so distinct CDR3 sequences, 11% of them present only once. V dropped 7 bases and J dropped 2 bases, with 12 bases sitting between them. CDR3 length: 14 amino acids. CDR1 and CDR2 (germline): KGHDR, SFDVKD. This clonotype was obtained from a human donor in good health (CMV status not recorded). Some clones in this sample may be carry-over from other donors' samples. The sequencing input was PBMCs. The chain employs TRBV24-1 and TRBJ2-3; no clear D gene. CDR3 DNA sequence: TGTGCCACCAGCGCCCCTGAGTTCACAGATACGCAGTATTTT. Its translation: CATSAPEFTDTQYF.